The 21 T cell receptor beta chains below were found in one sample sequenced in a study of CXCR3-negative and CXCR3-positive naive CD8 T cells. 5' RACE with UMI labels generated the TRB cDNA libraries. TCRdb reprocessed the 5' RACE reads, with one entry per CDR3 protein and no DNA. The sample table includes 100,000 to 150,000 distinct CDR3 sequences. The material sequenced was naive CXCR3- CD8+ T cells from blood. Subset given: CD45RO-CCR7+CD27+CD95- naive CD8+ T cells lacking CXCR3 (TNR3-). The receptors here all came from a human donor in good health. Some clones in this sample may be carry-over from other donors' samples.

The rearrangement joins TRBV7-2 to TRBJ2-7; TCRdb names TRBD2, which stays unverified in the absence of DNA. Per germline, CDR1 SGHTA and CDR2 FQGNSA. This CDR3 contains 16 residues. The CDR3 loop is CASSSWEGLAGFEQYF.

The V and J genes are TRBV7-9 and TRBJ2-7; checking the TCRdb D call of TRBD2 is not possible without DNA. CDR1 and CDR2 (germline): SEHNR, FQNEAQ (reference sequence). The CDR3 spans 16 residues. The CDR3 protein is CASSPLAEREGDEQYF.

CDR3 amino acids: CASSPFVGALTDTQYF. The J gene is TRBJ2-3, the V gene TRBV7-6; the D gene TCRdb calls, TRBD1, cannot be checked with no DNA. CDR1 is SGHVS, CDR2 FNYEAQ, per germline. The CDR3 is 16 residues long.

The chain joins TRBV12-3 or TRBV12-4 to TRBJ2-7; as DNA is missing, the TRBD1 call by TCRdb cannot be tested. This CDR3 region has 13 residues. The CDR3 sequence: CASSWGQAYEQYF.

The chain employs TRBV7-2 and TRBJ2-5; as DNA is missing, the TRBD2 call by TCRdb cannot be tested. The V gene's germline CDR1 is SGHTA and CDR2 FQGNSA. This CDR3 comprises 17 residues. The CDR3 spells CASSLATRLAHQETQYF.

CDR3 amino acids: CASSEYSHTEAFF. J is TRBJ1-1 and V is TRBV5-1. CDR1 SGHRS and CDR2 YFSETQ come from the germline V gene. CDR3 length equals 13 residues. Looking up the rest from reference TRBV5-1 and TRBJ1-1 gives the full variable domain: KAGVTQTPRYLIKTRGQQVTLSCSPISGHRSVSWYQQTPGQGLQFLFEYFSETQRNKGNFPGRFSGRQFSNSRSEMNVSTLELGDSALYLCASSEYSHTEAFFGQGTRLTVV.

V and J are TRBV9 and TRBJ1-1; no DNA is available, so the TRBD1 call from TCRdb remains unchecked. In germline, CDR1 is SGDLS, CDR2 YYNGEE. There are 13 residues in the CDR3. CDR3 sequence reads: CASGGPGDTEAFF.

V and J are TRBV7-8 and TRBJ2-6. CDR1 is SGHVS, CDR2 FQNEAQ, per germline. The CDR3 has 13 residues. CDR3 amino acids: CASRHSGANVLTF. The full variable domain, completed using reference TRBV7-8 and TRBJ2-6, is GAGVSQSPRYKVAKRGQDVALRCDPISGHVSLFWYQQALGQGPEFLTYFQNEAQLDKSGLPSDRFFAERPEGSVSTLKIQRTQQEDSAVYLCASRHSGANVLTFGAGSRLTVL.

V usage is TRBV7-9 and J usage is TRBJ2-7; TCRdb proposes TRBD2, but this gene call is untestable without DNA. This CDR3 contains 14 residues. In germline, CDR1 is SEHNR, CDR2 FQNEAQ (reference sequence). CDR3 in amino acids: CASSLAGGTYEQYF.

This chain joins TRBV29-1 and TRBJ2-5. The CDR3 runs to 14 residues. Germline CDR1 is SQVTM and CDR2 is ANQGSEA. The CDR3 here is CSLIGIDFQETQYF.

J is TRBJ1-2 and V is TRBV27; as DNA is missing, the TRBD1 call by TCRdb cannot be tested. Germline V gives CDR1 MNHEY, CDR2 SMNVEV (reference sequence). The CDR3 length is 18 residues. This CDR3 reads CASSPGQDTGLPNYGYTF.

The CDR3: CARRTSGSDDYEQYF. The chain links TRBV19 to TRBJ2-7; without DNA, the TCRdb call of TRBD2 cannot be checked. CDR1 is LNHDA and CDR2 is SQIVND in the germline V gene (reference sequence). This CDR3 is 15 amino acids long.

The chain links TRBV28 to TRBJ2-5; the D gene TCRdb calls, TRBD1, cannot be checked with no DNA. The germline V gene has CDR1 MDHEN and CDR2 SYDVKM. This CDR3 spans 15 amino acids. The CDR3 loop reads CASSSQGLGQETQYF. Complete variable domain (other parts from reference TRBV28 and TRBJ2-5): DVKVTQSSRYLVKRTGEKVFLECVQDMDHENMFWYRQDPGLGLRLIYFSYDVKMKEKGDIPEGYSVSREKKERFSLILESASTNQTSMYLCASSSQGLGQETQYFGPGTRLLVL.

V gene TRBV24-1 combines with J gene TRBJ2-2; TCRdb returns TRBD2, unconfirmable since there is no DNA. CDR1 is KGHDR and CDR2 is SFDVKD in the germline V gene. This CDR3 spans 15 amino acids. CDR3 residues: CATSDSTLETGELFF.

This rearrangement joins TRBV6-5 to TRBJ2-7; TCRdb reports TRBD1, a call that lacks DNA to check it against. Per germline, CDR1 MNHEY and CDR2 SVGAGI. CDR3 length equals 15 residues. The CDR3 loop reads CASSYAGEWSYEQYF.

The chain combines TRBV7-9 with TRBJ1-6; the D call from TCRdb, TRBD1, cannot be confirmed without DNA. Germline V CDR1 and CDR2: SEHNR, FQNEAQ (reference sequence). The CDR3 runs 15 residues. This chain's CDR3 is CASSSGQGLNSPLHF.

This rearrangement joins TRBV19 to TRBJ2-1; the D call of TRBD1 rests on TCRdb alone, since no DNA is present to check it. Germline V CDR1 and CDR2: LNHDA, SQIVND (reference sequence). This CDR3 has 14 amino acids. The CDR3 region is CATTVGQRVNEQFF.

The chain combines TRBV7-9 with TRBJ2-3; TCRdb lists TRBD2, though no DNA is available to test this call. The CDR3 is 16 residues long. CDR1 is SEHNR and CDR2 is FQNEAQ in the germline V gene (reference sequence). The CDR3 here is CASSPGTSAATDTQYF.

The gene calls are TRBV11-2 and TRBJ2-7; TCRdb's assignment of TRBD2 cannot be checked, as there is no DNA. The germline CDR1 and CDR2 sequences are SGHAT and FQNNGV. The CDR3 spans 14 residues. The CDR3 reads CASSPGLAQYEQYF.

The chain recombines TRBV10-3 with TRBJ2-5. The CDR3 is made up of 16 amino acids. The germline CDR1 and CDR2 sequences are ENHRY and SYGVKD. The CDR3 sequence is CAISGGQGFSGETQYF.

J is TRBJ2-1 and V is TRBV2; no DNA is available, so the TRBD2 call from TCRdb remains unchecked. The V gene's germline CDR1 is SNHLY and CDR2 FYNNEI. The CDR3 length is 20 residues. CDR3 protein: CATVGSRRTSGGSNYNEQFF.